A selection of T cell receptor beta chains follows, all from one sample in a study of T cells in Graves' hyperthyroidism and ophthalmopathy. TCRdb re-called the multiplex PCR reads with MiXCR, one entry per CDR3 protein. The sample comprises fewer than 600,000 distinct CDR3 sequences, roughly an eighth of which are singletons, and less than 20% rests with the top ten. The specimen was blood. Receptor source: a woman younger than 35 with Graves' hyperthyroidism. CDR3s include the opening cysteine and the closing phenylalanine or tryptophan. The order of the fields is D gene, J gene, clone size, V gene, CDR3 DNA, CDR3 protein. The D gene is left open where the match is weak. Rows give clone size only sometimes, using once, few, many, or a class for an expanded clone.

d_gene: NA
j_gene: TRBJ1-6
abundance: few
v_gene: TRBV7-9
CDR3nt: TGTGCCAGCAGCTTGAGGGAAGGGGGTTCACCCCTCCACTTT
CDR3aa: CASSLREGGSPLHF

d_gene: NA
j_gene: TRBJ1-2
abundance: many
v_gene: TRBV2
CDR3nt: TGTGCCAGCAGTGTAGCTAACTATGGCTACACCTTC
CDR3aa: CASSVANYGYTF

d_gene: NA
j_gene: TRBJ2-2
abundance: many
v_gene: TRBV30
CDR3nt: TGTGCCTGGAGTGTAGGGGAGCTGTTTTTT
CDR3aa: CAWSVGELFF

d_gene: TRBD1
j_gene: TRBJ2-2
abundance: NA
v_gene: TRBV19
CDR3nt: TGTGCCAGTAGGGGACAGGGTGACGGGGAGCTGTTTTTT
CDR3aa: CASRGQGDGELFF

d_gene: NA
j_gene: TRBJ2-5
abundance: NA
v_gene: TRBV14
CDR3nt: TGTGCCAGCAGCTCTCGGAGTAGGGGAGAGACCCAGTACTTC
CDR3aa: CASSSRSRGETQYF

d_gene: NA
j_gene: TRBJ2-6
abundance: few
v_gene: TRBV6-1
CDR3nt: TGTGCCAGCAGTGAAGATGGGGGCACGGGGGCCAACGTCCTGACTTTC
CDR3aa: CASSEDGGTGANVLTF

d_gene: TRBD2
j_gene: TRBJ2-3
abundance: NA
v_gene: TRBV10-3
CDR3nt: TGTGCCATCAGAGGCATGCTAGCGGGGGGCACAGATACGCAGTATTTT
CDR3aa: CAIRGMLAGGTDTQYF

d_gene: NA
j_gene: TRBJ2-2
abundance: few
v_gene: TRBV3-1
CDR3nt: TGTGCCAGCAGCCAAATTGAAACAGGGAACACCGGGGAGCTGTTTTTT
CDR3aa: CASSQIETGNTGELFF

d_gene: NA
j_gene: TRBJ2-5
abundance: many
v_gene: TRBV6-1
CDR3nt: TGTGCCAGCAGTGGCCACAGGGAGACCCAGTACTTC
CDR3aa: CASSGHRETQYF

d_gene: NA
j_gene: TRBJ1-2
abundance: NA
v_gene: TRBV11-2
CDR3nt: TGTGCCAGCAGCCCAAATACAGGATATGGCTACACCTTC
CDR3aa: CASSPNTGYGYTF

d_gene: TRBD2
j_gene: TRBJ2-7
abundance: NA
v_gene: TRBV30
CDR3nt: TGTGCCTTGAGCGGGGGTACCGAGCAGTACTTC
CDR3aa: CALSGGTEQYF

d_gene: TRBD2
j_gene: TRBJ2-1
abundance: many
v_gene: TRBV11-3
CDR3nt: TGTGCCAGCAGCTTTAGCGGGAGAGGAGGATATTCCTACAATGAGCAGTTCTTC
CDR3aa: CASSFSGRGGYSYNEQFF

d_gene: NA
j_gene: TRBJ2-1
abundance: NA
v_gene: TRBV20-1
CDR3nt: TGCAGTGCTCGAGGGACCCACAATGAGCAGTTCTTC
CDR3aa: CSARGTHNEQFF

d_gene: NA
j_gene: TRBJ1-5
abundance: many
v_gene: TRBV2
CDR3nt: TGTGCCAGCAGTGTGGTCGGCAAAAATCAGCCCCAGCATTTT
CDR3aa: CASSVVGKNQPQHF